This T cell receptor beta chain is drawn from a study of blood T cell repertoires in COVID-19. The study drew participants aged about 18 to 89 years from about two dozen US areas. Participant-given clinical history determined each cohort assignment. Authors' processing steps: Estimation of nucleated cell counts was performed using reference gene primer amplification. The protocol was immunoSEQ multiplex PCR, while the TCRdb copy is restricted to in-frame clones and leaves out a portion. The DNA was the basis for D and trimming; V, J and clone size are from that table. The sample has 150,000 to 200,000 clones, approximately 83% seen once. This CDR3 is built from 14 residues. V was pared by 5 bases and J by 7 bases, with 10 bases of the junction left unmatched. Germline CDR1 is MDHEN and CDR2 is SYDVKM.

The material sequenced was PBMCs or T cells enriched from blood (not recorded which). The TCR was taken from a woman aged 60-70 years who had recovered from COVID-19. The chain uses TRBV28 and TRBJ1-1; 7 bases line up with TRBD1. CDR3 sequence (DNA): TGTGCCAGCAGTCACCAAACAGGGGTGGGTGAAGCTTTCTTT. Translation: CASSHQTGVGEAFF.